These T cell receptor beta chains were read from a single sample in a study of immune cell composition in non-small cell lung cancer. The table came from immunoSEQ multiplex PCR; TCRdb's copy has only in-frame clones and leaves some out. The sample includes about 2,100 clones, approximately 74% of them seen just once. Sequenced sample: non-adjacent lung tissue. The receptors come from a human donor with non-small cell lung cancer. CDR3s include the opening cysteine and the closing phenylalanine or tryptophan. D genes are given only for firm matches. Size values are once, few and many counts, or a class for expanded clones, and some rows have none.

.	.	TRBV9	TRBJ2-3	CASSVDRATDTQYF	TGTGCCAGCAGCGTAGACAGGGCCACAGATACGCAGTATTTT
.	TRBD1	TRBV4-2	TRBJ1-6	CASSSRDRVWSPLHF	TGTGCCAGCAGCAGCCGGGACAGGGTTTGGTCACCCCTCCACTTT
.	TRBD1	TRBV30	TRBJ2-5	CAWTRDSQETQYF	TGTGCCTGGACCCGGGACAGCCAAGAGACCCAGTACTTC
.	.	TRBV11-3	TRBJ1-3	CASSFTADSGNTIYF	TGTGCCAGCAGCTTTACGGCGGACTCTGGAAACACCATATATTTT
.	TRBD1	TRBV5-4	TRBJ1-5	CASSQASQGQGNQPQHF	TGTGCCAGCAGCCAAGCTTCACAGGGACAGGGGAACCAGCCCCAGCATTTT
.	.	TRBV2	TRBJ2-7	CASSGEIGQGVLEQYF	TGTGCCAGCAGTGGGGAAATCGGGCAGGGCGTCCTAGAGCAGTACTTC
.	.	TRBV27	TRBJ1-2	CASSPKSVSSNYGYTF	TGTGCCAGCAGCCCTAAGAGCGTTTCCTCTAACTATGGCTACACCTTC
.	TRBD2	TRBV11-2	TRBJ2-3	CASSPKRGGRTDTQYF	TGTGCCAGCAGCCCGAAGCGGGGGGGCCGGACAGATACGCAGTATTTT
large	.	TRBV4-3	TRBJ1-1	CASSQDLGVLNTEAFF	TGCGCCAGCAGCCAAGATCTTGGAGTTCTCAACACTGAAGCTTTCTTT
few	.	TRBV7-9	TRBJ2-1	CASSFTRGGDHEQFF	TGTGCCAGCAGCTTTACGAGGGGCGGGGACCATGAGCAGTTCTTC
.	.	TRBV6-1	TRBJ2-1	CASREALAVSDEQFF	TGTGCCAGCCGTGAAGCCCTCGCCGTAAGCGATGAGCAGTTCTTC
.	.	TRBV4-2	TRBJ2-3	CASSQEAGKPSTDTQYF	TGTGCCAGCAGCCAAGAGGCGGGGAAACCTAGCACAGATACGCAGTATTTT
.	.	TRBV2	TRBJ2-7	CASTSDISYEQYF	TGTGCCAGCACCTCGGACATTTCCTACGAGCAGTACTTC
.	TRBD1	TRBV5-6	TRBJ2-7	CASSLGTGFLEQYF	TGTGCCAGCAGCCTCGGGACAGGGTTCCTCGAGCAGTACTTC
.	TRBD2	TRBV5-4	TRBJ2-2	CASSPYGGAETGELFF	TGTGCCAGCAGCCCCTACGGGGGGGCAGAGACCGGGGAGCTGTTTTTT
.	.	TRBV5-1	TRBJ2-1	CASSLGRGRGDEQFF	TGCGCCAGCAGCTTGGGGCGGGGTCGCGGTGATGAGCAGTTCTTC
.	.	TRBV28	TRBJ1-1	CASSLPSGGMNTEAFF	TGTGCCAGCAGTTTACCCTCGGGGGGGATGAACACTGAAGCTTTCTTT
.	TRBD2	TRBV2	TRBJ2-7	CASSEAGLAGNDEQYF	TGTGCCAGCAGTGAAGCTGGTCTAGCGGGGAATGACGAGCAGTACTTC
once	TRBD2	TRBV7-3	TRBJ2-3	CASSSSGGATDTQYF	TGTGCCAGCAGCTCAAGCGGGGGGGCCACAGATACGCAGTATTTT
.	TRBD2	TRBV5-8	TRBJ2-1	CASSQSPGLAGGNEQFF	TGTGCCAGCAGTCAGTCGCCGGGACTAGCGGGGGGGAATGAGCAGTTCTTC
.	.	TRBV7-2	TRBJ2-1	CASGGGRRDEQFF	TGTGCCAGCGGGGGGGGGCGCAGGGATGAGCAGTTCTTC
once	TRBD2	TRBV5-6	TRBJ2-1	CASSLDGAGRPSGEQFF	TGTGCCAGCAGCTTGGATGGAGCGGGGCGCCCCTCGGGTGAGCAGTTCTTC
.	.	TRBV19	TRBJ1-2	CASSLEPNGYTF	TGTGCCAGTAGTCTCGAGCCGAATGGCTACACCTTC
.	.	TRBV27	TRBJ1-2	CATRQAPLPNYGYTF	TGTGCCACCCGACAGGCCCCGCTTCCCAACTATGGCTACACCTTC
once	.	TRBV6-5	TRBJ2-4	CASSYDQGGDIQYF	TGTGCCAGCAGTTACGACCAAGGTGGAGACATTCAGTACTTC
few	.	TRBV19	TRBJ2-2	CASMILANTGELFF	TGTGCCAGTATGATACTGGCGAACACCGGGGAGCTGTTTTTT
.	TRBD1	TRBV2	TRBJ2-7	CASSAGQASSYEQYF	TGTGCCAGCAGCGCTGGACAGGCGAGCTCCTACGAGCAGTACTTC
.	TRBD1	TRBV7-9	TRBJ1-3	CASSPEGAGNTIYF	TGTGCCAGCAGCCCCGAGGGGGCGGGAAACACCATATATTTT
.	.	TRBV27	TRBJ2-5	CASSPSHDGGKETQYF	TGTGCCAGCAGTCCTTCACACGACGGGGGAAAAGAGACCCAGTACTTC
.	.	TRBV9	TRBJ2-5	CASSVASNLAGETQYF	TGTGCCAGCAGCGTAGCTTCCAACCTAGCAGGAGAGACCCAGTACTTC
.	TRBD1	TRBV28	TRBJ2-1	CASSWTGRNEQFF	TGTGCCAGCAGTTGGACAGGGAGGAATGAGCAGTTCTTC
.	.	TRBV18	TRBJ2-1	CASSPPEKALHNEQFF	TGTGCCAGCTCACCACCGGAGAAGGCCCTCCACAATGAGCAGTTCTTC
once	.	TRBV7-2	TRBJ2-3	CASSLQGFRDRDTQYF	TGTGCCAGCAGCCTCCAGGGGTTCAGAGATAGGGATACGCAGTATTTT
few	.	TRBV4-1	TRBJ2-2	CASSLGAQNTGELFF	TGCGCCAGCAGCCTTGGAGCCCAGAACACCGGGGAGCTGTTTTTT
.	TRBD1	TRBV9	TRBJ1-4	CASSVGRGQGEKLFF	TGTGCCAGCAGCGTAGGAAGAGGACAGGGTGAAAAACTGTTTTTT
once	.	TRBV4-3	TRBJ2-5	CASSQERAQETQYF	TGCGCCAGCAGCCAAGAGAGGGCACAAGAGACCCAGTACTTC
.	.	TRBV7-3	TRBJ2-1	CASSPGSGEDEQFF	TGTGCCAGCAGCCCTGGGTCCGGGGAGGATGAGCAGTTCTTC
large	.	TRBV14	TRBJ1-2	CASSQDSLNYGYTF	TGTGCCAGCAGCCAGGACAGCTTAAACTATGGCTACACCTTC
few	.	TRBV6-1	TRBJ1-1	CASSETVNTEAFF	TGTGCCAGCAGTGAAACAGTCAACACTGAAGCTTTCTTT
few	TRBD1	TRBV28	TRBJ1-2	CASSLLGQDYGYTF	TGTGCCAGCAGTTTACTCGGACAGGACTATGGCTACACCTTC
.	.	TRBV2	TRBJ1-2	CASNVASVYGYTF	TGTGCCAGCAATGTGGCCTCCGTCTATGGCTACACCTTC